Listed below are T cell receptor beta chains from one sample, sequenced in a study of blood T cell repertoires in COVID-19. TCRdb's copy holds only in-frame clones and misses some; the assay was immunoSEQ multiplex PCR. In the table there are 90,000 to 100,000 clones, approximately 85% of which are singletons. Sequencing was performed on peripheral blood. The receptors were sampled from a human donor in a cohort sampled during active COVID-19. CDR3s include the opening cysteine and the closing phenylalanine or tryptophan. Each record gives: clone size, D gene, V gene, J gene, CDR3 DNA, CDR3 protein. A D gene is named only where the DNA matches it firmly. Size is omitted from some rows. Given values are once, few, many or a class for expanded clones.

abundance: few; d_gene: NA; v_gene: TRBV7-9; j_gene: TRBJ2-5; CDR3nt: TGTGCCAGCAGCGAGGACTACATCCAAGAGACCCAGTACTTC; CDR3aa: CASSEDYIQETQYF
abundance: NA; d_gene: NA; v_gene: TRBV6-5; j_gene: TRBJ1-5; CDR3nt: TGTGCCAACCTAAGGGAGTTTAGCAATCAGCCCCAGCATTTT; CDR3aa: CANLREFSNQPQHF
abundance: once; d_gene: NA; v_gene: TRBV5-4; j_gene: TRBJ2-7; CDR3nt: TGTGCCAGCAGCTCTAATTTCGGGGGAGCATTCTACGAGCAGTACTTC; CDR3aa: CASSSNFGGAFYEQYF
abundance: NA; d_gene: TRBD2; v_gene: TRBV6-5; j_gene: TRBJ2-5; CDR3nt: TGTGCCAGCAGGTGGGAGGGCATCGCGTCAGAGACCCAGTACTTC; CDR3aa: CASRWEGIASETQYF
abundance: NA; d_gene: NA; v_gene: TRBV18; j_gene: TRBJ2-7; CDR3nt: TGTGCCAGCTCACGGGGTTTTCTAGCCGAAACCTACGAGCAGTACTTC; CDR3aa: CASSRGFLAETYEQYF
abundance: few; d_gene: TRBD2; v_gene: TRBV30; j_gene: TRBJ2-7; CDR3nt: TGTGCCTGGAGTGTCCTAGCGGGGCCCTACGAGCAGTACTTC; CDR3aa: CAWSVLAGPYEQYF
abundance: once; d_gene: NA; v_gene: TRBV4-1; j_gene: TRBJ1-6; CDR3nt: TGCGCCAGCAGCCAAGGACAGCCAACTTATAATTCACCCCTCCACTTT; CDR3aa: CASSQGQPTYNSPLHF
abundance: NA; d_gene: TRBD1; v_gene: TRBV7-3; j_gene: TRBJ1-1; CDR3nt: TGTGCCAGCAGCTTAATTAGACAGGGAAAAACTGAAGCTTTCTTT; CDR3aa: CASSLIRQGKTEAFF
abundance: NA; d_gene: TRBD1; v_gene: TRBV7-8; j_gene: TRBJ1-1; CDR3nt: TGTGCCAGCAGCCTGGACAGGGGGCAGACTGAAGCTTTCTTT; CDR3aa: CASSLDRGQTEAFF
abundance: NA; d_gene: NA; v_gene: TRBV7-9; j_gene: TRBJ1-2; CDR3nt: TGTGCCAGCAGCTTAGTACAGGGCGGCGGCTACACCTTC; CDR3aa: CASSLVQGGGYTF
abundance: NA; d_gene: NA; v_gene: TRBV10-3; j_gene: TRBJ1-3; CDR3nt: TGTGCCATCAGTGCCCAGGCCTTCTCTGGAAACACCATATATTTT; CDR3aa: CAISAQAFSGNTIYF
abundance: NA; d_gene: NA; v_gene: TRBV7-8; j_gene: TRBJ2-7; CDR3nt: TGTGCCAGCAGCCAACCTCCCGGCGGGGGCCCGACCTACGAGCAGTACTTC; CDR3aa: CASSQPPGGGPTYEQYF
abundance: NA; d_gene: TRBD1; v_gene: TRBV7-2; j_gene: TRBJ2-5; CDR3nt: TGTGCCAGCAGCTTAGTCGGGACAGGGGTTCAAGAGACCCAGTACTTC; CDR3aa: CASSLVGTGVQETQYF
abundance: NA; d_gene: NA; v_gene: TRBV7-9; j_gene: TRBJ2-2; CDR3nt: TGTGCCAGCAGCTTAACAGGGTCTAACACCGGGGAGCTGTTTTTT; CDR3aa: CASSLTGSNTGELFF
abundance: few; d_gene: NA; v_gene: TRBV4-2; j_gene: TRBJ1-1; CDR3nt: TGTGCCAGCAGCCAAGTCGACAGGCCAAACACTGAAGCTTTCTTT; CDR3aa: CASSQVDRPNTEAFF
abundance: NA; d_gene: TRBD1; v_gene: TRBV28; j_gene: TRBJ2-3; CDR3nt: TGTGCCAGCAGTCGACAGGGGTATGGGGTGACAGATACGCAGTATTTT; CDR3aa: CASSRQGYGVTDTQYF
abundance: NA; d_gene: TRBD2; v_gene: TRBV7-7; j_gene: TRBJ2-5; CDR3nt: TGTGCTAGCAGTCTAGCGGGGACAAACCAAGAGACCCAGTACTTC; CDR3aa: CASSLAGTNQETQYF
abundance: NA; d_gene: TRBD1; v_gene: TRBV18; j_gene: TRBJ1-2; CDR3nt: TGTGCCAGCTCACCACAGGGGGCGCTTGGCTACACCTTC; CDR3aa: CASSPQGALGYTF
abundance: few; d_gene: NA; v_gene: TRBV3-1/TRBV3-2; j_gene: TRBJ2-3; CDR3nt: TGTGCCAGCAGCCAAGAAAAGACAATTTGGCTCGATACGCAGTATTTT; CDR3aa: CASSQEKTIWLDTQYF
abundance: NA; d_gene: TRBD2; v_gene: TRBV5-1; j_gene: TRBJ2-2; CDR3nt: TGCGCCAGCAGCTATCGACTAGCGGGAGACACCGGGGAGCTGTTTTTT; CDR3aa: CASSYRLAGDTGELFF
abundance: NA; d_gene: NA; v_gene: TRBV6-6; j_gene: TRBJ2-4; CDR3nt: TGTGCCAGCAGTTTACTGGGGAGTCTAGCCAAAAACATTCAGTACTTC; CDR3aa: CASSLLGSLAKNIQYF
abundance: NA; d_gene: NA; v_gene: TRBV23-1; j_gene: TRBJ1-4; CDR3nt: TGCGCCAGCAGTCCCTACGGACAATTGAATTATGAAAAACTGTTTTTT; CDR3aa: CASSPYGQLNYEKLFF
abundance: NA; d_gene: TRBD2; v_gene: TRBV9; j_gene: TRBJ2-5; CDR3nt: TGTGCCAGCAGCGGTAGCGGGAGTTGGGAGACCCAGTACTTC; CDR3aa: CASSGSGSWETQYF
abundance: NA; d_gene: TRBD1; v_gene: TRBV6-4; j_gene: TRBJ1-5; CDR3nt: TGTGCCAGCAGTCCGGACAGGGATCAGCCCCAGCATTTT; CDR3aa: CASSPDRDQPQHF
abundance: NA; d_gene: NA; v_gene: TRBV4-3; j_gene: TRBJ2-2; CDR3nt: TGCGCCAGCAGCCAACAGGGTACCGGGGAGCTGTTTTTT; CDR3aa: CASSQQGTGELFF
abundance: NA; d_gene: TRBD1; v_gene: TRBV7-2; j_gene: TRBJ2-7; CDR3nt: TGTGCCAGCAGCTGGACAGGGGACTACGAGCAGTACTTC; CDR3aa: CASSWTGDYEQYF
abundance: NA; d_gene: NA; v_gene: TRBV9; j_gene: TRBJ1-5; CDR3nt: TGTGCCAGCAGCCCCACCGGGGTAAATCAGCCCCAGCATTTT; CDR3aa: CASSPTGVNQPQHF
abundance: few; d_gene: TRBD1; v_gene: TRBV6-1; j_gene: TRBJ1-4; CDR3nt: TGTGCCAGCAGTGATCCGGGACAGGGGAAGTTGTATGAAAAACTGTTTTTT; CDR3aa: CASSDPGQGKLYEKLFF
abundance: medium-sized; d_gene: NA; v_gene: TRBV7-8; j_gene: TRBJ2-7; CDR3nt: TGTGCCAGCAGCACCTGGACTAACGAGCAGTACTTC; CDR3aa: CASSTWTNEQYF
abundance: NA; d_gene: NA; v_gene: TRBV4-1; j_gene: TRBJ2-1; CDR3nt: TGCGCCAGCAGCCAATATGCCACTTACAATGAGCAGTTCTTC; CDR3aa: CASSQYATYNEQFF
abundance: NA; d_gene: TRBD1; v_gene: TRBV27; j_gene: TRBJ1-4; CDR3nt: TGTGCCAGCACGACACGGACAGGTTATTTAACTAATGAAAAACTGTTTTTT; CDR3aa: CASTTRTGYLTNEKLFF
abundance: NA; d_gene: NA; v_gene: TRBV6-2/TRBV6-3; j_gene: TRBJ2-7; CDR3nt: TGTGCCAGCAGTTACCCGGCCGGGCAAGTGCAGGGTCTCCACGAGCAGTACTTC; CDR3aa: CASSYPAGQVQGLHEQYF
abundance: NA; d_gene: TRBD1; v_gene: TRBV5-4; j_gene: TRBJ2-2; CDR3nt: TGTGCCAGCAGCCCCCCGGACAGGTTAAACACCGGGGAGCTGTTTTTT; CDR3aa: CASSPPDRLNTGELFF
abundance: NA; d_gene: NA; v_gene: TRBV6-6; j_gene: TRBJ1-6; CDR3nt: TGTGCCAGCAGTTCCACAGGGAATTCACCCCTCCACTTT; CDR3aa: CASSSTGNSPLHF
abundance: NA; d_gene: NA; v_gene: TRBV6-1; j_gene: TRBJ1-4; CDR3nt: TGTGCCAGCAGTGAAGTCGGGTCCCAGGGCGAAAAACTGTTTTTT; CDR3aa: CASSEVGSQGEKLFF
abundance: few; d_gene: NA; v_gene: TRBV6-2/TRBV6-3; j_gene: TRBJ1-5; CDR3nt: TGTGCCAGCAACCCCGTGGGGGCAGCTCAGCCCCAGCATTTT; CDR3aa: CASNPVGAAQPQHF
abundance: NA; d_gene: NA; v_gene: TRBV18; j_gene: TRBJ2-2; CDR3nt: TGTGCCAGCTCGCGTTTCCAGGACACCGGGGAGCTGTTTTTT; CDR3aa: CASSRFQDTGELFF
abundance: NA; d_gene: TRBD1; v_gene: TRBV7-3; j_gene: TRBJ2-2; CDR3nt: TGTGCCAGCAACCCAGGGGGCCCCACCACCGGGGAGCTGTTTTTT; CDR3aa: CASNPGGPTTGELFF
abundance: NA; d_gene: TRBD1; v_gene: TRBV4-3; j_gene: TRBJ2-7; CDR3nt: TGCGCCAGCAGCCAGGATAGGACAGGGCCCTCGTACGAGCAGTACTTC; CDR3aa: CASSQDRTGPSYEQYF
abundance: NA; d_gene: NA; v_gene: TRBV20-1; j_gene: TRBJ1-2; CDR3nt: TGCAGTGCTAGTGGGGGCCCTGGCTATGGCTACACCTTC; CDR3aa: CSASGGPGYGYTF
abundance: NA; d_gene: TRBD1; v_gene: TRBV7-2; j_gene: TRBJ1-5; CDR3nt: TGTGCCAGCAGCCTCTATGGTTCGGGACAGGATATCGGTCAGCCCCAGCATTTT; CDR3aa: CASSLYGSGQDIGQPQHF